This T cell receptor beta chain was retrieved from a study of CD8 T cells in ankylosing spondylitis. TCRdb called the 5' RACE reads again in MiXCR, with one record for every CDR3 protein. The table includes some 200,000 distinct CDR3 sequences, around 7.9% detected once. Germline-derived CDR1 and CDR2 are SEHNR and FQNEAQ (reference sequence). The V end lost 5 bases, the J end lost 2 bases, and 5 bases lay between the germline ends. The CDR3 runs 12 residues. Broader study findings: Ankylosing spondylitis blood appeared to carry a characteristic TCR beta motif of several highly homologous variants. Researchers reportedly found disease-linked clones significantly enriched in matched ankylosing spondylitis synovial fluid.

This clonotype was seen more than once but under ten times. The antigen remains unidentified. Sequencing was done on a sample of blood, either unsorted or a sorted T cell fraction (not recorded which). The receptor was isolated from a male donor with ankylosing spondylitis. The V gene is TRBV7-9, the J gene TRBJ2-3; the D is unclear. In DNA, the CDR3 is TGTGCCAGCAGCCGTACCACAGATACGCAGTATTTT. Translating it yields CASSRTTDTQYF. Together with reference TRBV7-9 and TRBJ2-3, the CDR3 gives the full variable domain: DTGVSQNPRHKITKRGQNVTFRCDPISEHNRLYWYRQTLGQGPEFLTYFQNEAQLEKSRLLSDRFSAERPKGSFSTLEIQRTEQGDSAMYLCASSRTTDTQYFGPGTRLTVL.